This T cell receptor (beta chain) emerged from a study of blood T cell repertoires in COVID-19. The ends lost 6 bases at V and 7 bases at J; junction bases unmatched: 8. Germline-derived CDR1 and CDR2 are SNHLY and FYNNEI. The CDR3 spans 13 residues. Individuals drawn from 20 to 30 US areas were about 18 to 100 years old. This table comes from immunoSEQ multiplex PCR, and its TCRdb copy is limited to in-frame clones, with some not included. The sample has around 160,000 clones, approximately 83% seen once. The origin of this receptor is a woman in her sixties who had recovered from COVID-19. This chain uses TRBV2 with TRBJ1-2; 7 bases map to TRBD1. The specimen was PBMCs or T cells enriched from blood (not recorded which). The CDR3 spells CASRSEGALGYTF. The CDR3 bases are TGTGCCAGCAGGAGTGAGGGGGCGCTTGGCTACACCTTC.